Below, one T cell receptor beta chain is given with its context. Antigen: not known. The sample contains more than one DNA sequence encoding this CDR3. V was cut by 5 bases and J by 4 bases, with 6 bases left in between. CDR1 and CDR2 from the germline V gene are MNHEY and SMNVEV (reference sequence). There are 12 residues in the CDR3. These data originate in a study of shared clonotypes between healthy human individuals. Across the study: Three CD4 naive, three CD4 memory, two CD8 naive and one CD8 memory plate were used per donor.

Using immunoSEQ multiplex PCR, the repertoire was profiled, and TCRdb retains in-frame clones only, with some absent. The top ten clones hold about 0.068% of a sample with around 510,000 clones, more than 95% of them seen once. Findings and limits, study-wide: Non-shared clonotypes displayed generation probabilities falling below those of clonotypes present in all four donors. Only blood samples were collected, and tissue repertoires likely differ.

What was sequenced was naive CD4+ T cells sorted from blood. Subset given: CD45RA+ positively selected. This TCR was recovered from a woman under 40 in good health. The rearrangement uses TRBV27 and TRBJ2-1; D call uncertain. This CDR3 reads CASSRSYNEQFF. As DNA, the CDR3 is TGTGCCAGCAGTCGCTCTTACAATGAGCAGTTCTTC.